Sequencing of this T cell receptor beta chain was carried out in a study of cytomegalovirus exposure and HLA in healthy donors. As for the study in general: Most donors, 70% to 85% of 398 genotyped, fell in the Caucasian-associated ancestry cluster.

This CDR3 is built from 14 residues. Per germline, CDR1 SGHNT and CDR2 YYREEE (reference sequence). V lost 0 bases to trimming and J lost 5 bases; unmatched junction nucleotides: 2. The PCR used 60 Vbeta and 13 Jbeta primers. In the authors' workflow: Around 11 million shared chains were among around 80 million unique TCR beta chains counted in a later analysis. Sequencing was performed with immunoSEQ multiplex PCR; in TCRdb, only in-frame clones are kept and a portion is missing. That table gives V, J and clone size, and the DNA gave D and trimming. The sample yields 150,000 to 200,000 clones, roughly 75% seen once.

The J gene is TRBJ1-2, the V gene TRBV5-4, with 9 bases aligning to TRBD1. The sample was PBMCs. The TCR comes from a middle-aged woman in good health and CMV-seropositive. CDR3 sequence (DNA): TGTGCCAGCAGCTTGGTCGGACAGGGGTATGGCTACACCTTC. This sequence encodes CASSLVGQGYGYTF.